This T cell receptor (beta chain) was observed in a study of human thymus T cells. Study-wide findings and caveats: As related research reported, thymic repertoires overlapped highly among unrelated individuals.

The length of the CDR3 is 16 residues. Germline V gene lookup returns CDR1 MDHEN and CDR2 SYDVKM. Germline trimming cut 4 bases from V and 3 bases from J; bases unmatched to any gene: 6. Measured with immunoSEQ multiplex PCR; TCRdb has only the in-frame clones, and not every one. The sample has fewer than 85,000 clones; 95% are singletons. Thymus was obtained from resections taken during corrective heart surgery. On this clone itself: Its antigen is undetermined.

This TCR came from a girl in the first two years of life with a congenital heart defect but otherwise immunologically healthy. The V gene is TRBV28, the J gene TRBJ1-1; 12 bases are shared with TRBD1. What was sequenced was thymus tissue. As DNA, the CDR3 is TGTGCCAGCAGTTACCGGGACAGGGGGCCGGACACTGAAGCTTTCTTT. Translating gives CASSYRDRGPDTEAFF.